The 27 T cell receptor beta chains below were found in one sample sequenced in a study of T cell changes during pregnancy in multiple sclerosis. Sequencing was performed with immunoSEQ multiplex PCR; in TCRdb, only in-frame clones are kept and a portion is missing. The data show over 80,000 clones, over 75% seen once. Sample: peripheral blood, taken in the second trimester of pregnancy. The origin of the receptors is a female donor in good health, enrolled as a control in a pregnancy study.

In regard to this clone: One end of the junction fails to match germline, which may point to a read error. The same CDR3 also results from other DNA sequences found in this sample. The CDR3 coding sequence is TGCGCCAGCAGCCAAGATGGGACTAGCAAATACAATGAGCAGTTCTTC. The encoded protein is CASSQDGTSKYNEQFF. V gene TRBV5-4 combines with J gene TRBJ2-1, with 9 positions matching TRBD2. From germline, CDR1 is SGHNT and CDR2 YYREEE (reference sequence). The CDR3 is made up of 16 amino acids.

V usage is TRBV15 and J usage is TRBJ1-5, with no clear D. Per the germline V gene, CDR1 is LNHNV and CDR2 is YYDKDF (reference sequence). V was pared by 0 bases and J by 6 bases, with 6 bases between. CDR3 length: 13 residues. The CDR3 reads CATSRDDSQPQHF. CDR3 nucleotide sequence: TGTGCCACCAGCAGAGATGACTCTCAGCCCCAGCATTTT.

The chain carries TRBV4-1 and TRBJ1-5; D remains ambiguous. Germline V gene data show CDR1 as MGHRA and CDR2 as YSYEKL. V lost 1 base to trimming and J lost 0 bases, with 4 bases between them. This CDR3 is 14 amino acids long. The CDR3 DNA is TGCGCCAGCAGCCAAGCCGTTAGCAATCAGCCCCAGCATTTT. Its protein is CASSQAVSNQPQHF.

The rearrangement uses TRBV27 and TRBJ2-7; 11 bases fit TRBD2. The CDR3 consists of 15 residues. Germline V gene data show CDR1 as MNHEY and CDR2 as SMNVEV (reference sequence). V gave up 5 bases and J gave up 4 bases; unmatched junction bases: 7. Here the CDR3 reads CASSPLAGGLYEQYF. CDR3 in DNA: TGTGCCAGCAGTCCTCTAGCGGGAGGTTTGTACGAGCAGTACTTC.

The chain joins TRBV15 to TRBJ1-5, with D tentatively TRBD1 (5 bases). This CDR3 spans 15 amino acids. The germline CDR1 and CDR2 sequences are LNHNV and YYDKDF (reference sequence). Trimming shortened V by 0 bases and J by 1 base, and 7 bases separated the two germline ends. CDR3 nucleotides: TGTGCCACCAGCAGAGATCAGGGAAGCAATCAGCCCCAGCATTTT. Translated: CATSRDQGSNQPQHF. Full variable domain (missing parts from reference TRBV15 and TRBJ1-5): DAMVIQNPRYQVTQFGKPVTLSCSQTLNHNVMYWYQQKSSQAPKLLFHYYDKDFNNEADTPDNFQSRRPNTSFCFLDIRSPGLGDTAMYLCATSRDQGSNQPQHFGDGTRLSIL.

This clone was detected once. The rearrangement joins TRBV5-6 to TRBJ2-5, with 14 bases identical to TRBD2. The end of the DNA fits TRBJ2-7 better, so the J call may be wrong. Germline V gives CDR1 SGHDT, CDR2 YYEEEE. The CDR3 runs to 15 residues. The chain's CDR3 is CASSGGLAGDSEQYF. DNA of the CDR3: TGTGCCAGCAGCGGGGGACTAGCGGGAGACTCCGAGCAGTACTTC.

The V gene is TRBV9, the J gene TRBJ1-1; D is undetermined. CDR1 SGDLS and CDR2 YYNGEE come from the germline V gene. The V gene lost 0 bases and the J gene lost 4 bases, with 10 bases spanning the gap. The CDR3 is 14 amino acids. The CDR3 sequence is CASSVVAGSTEAFF. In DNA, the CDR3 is TGTGCCAGCAGCGTAGTGGCGGGGAGCACTGAAGCTTTCTTT.

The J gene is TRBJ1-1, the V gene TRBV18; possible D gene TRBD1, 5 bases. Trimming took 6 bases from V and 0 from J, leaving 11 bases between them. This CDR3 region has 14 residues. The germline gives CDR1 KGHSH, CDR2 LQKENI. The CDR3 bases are TGTGCCAGCTCGCCTGACAGTTTGAACACTGAAGCTTTCTTT. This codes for CASSPDSLNTEAFF.

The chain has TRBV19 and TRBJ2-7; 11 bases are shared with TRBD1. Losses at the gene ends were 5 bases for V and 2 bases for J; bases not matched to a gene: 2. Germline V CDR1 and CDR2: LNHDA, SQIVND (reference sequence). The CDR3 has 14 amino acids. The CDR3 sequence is CASSRGQGAYEQYF. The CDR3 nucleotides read TGTGCCAGTAGTCGGGGACAGGGGGCCTACGAGCAGTACTTC.

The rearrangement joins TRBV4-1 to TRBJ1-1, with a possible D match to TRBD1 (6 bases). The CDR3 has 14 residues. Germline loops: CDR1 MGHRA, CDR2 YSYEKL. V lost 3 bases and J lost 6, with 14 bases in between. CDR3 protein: CASSHSQGRAEAFF. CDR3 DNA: TGCGCCAGCAGCCACTCACAGGGTCGGGCTGAAGCTTTCTTT.

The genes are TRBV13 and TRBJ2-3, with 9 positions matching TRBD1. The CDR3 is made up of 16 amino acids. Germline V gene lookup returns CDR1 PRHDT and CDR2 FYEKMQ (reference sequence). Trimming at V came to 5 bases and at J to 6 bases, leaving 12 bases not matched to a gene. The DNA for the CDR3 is TGTGCCAGCAGCAGAGATGGGGACAGGGTGGGGGATACGCAGTATTTT. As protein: CASSRDGDRVGDTQYF.

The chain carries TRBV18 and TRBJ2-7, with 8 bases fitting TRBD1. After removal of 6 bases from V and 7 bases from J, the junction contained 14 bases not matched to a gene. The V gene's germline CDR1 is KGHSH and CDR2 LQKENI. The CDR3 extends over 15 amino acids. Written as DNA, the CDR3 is TGTGCCAGCTCCCTACTCGACAGGGGTACTACGGAGCAGTACTTC. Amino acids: CASSLLDRGTTEQYF.

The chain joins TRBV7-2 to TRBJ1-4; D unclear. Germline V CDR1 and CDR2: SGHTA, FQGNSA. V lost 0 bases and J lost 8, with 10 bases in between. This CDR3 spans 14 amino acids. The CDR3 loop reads CASSLAGPGEKLFF. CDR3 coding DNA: TGTGCCAGCAGCTTAGCGGGCCCTGGAGAAAAACTGTTTTTT. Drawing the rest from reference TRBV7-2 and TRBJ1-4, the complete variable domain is GAGVSQSPSNKVTEKGKDVELRCDPISGHTALYWYRQSLGQGLEFLIYFQGNSAPDKSGLPSDRFSAERTGGSVSTLTIQRTQQEDSAVYLCASSLAGPGEKLFFGSGTQLSVL.

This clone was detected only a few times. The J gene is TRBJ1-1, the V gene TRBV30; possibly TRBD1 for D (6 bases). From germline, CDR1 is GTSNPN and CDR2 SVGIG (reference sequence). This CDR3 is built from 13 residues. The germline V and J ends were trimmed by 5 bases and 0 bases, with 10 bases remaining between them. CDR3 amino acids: CAWGGYMNTEAFF. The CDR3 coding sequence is TGTGCCTGGGGGGGCTACATGAACACTGAAGCTTTCTTT.

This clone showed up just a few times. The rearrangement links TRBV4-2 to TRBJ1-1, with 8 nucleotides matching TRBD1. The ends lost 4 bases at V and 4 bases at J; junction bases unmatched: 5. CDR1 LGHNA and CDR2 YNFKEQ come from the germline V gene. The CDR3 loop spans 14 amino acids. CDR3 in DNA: TGTGCCAGCAGCCTAGACAGGGGTGTCACTGAAGCTTTCTTT. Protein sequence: CASSLDRGVTEAFF.

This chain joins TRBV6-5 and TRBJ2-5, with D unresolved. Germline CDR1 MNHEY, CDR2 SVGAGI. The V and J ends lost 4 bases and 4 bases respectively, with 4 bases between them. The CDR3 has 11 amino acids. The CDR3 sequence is CASSSRETQYF. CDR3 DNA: TGTGCCAGCAGTTCGCGAGAGACCCAGTACTTC.

The CDR3 bases are TGTGCCAGCAAGAATGCGGTTGGTAACAATGAGCAGTTCTTC. Protein product: CASKNAVGNNEQFF. V gene TRBV27 combines with J gene TRBJ2-1, with no clear D. CDR3 length: 14 residues. Deletions cut 7 bases from V and 5 bases from J, with 15 bases between. Germline CDR1 MNHEY, CDR2 SMNVEV (reference sequence).

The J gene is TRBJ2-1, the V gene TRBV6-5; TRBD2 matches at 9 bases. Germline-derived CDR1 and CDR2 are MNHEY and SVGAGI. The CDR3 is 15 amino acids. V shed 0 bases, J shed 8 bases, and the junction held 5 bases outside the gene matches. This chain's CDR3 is CASSYSGTSRDEQFF. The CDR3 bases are TGTGCCAGCAGTTACTCCGGGACTAGCAGGGATGAGCAGTTCTTC.

The CDR3 reads CASSWDSYNSPLHF. The CDR3 coding sequence is TGTGCCAGCTCGTGGGACAGCTATAATTCACCCCTCCACTTT. The chain uses TRBV7-2 and TRBJ1-6; the match to TRBD1 covers 7 bases. The junction had 4 bases not matched to a gene; V was cut back by 8 bases and J by 3 bases. CDR3 size: 14 residues. CDR1 is SGHTA and CDR2 is FQGNSA in the germline V gene.

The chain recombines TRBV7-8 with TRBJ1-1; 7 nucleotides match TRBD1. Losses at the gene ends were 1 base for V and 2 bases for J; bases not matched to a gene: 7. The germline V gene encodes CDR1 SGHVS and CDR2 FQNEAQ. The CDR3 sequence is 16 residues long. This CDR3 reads CASSLVSRQGNTEAFF. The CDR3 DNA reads TGTGCCAGCAGCTTAGTATCGAGACAGGGAAACACTGAAGCTTTCTTT.

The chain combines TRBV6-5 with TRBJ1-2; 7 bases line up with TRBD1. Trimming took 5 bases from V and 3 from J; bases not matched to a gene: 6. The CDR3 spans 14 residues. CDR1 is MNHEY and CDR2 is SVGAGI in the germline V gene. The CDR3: CASSKRDRDYGYTF. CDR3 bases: TGTGCCAGCAGTAAACGGGACAGAGACTATGGCTACACCTTC.

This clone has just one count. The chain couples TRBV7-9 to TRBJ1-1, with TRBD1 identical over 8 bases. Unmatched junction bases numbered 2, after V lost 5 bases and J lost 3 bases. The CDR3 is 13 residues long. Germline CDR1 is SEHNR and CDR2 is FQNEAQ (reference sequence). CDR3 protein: CASSKTGDTEAFF. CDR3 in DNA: TGTGCCAGCAGCAAGACAGGGGACACTGAAGCTTTCTTT.

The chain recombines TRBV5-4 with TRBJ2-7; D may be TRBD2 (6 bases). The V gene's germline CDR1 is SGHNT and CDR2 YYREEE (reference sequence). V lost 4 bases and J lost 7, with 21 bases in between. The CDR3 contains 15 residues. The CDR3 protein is CASSPTWRVWEEQYF. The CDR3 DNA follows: TGTGCCAGCAGCCCCACCTGGAGGGTCTGGGAGGAGCAGTACTTC. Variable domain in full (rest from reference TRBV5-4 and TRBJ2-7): ETGVTQSPTHLIKTRGQQVTLRCSSQSGHNTVSWYQQALGQGPQFIFQYYREEENGRGNFPPRFSGLQFPNYSSELNVNALELDDSALYLCASSPTWRVWEEQYFGPGTRLTVT.

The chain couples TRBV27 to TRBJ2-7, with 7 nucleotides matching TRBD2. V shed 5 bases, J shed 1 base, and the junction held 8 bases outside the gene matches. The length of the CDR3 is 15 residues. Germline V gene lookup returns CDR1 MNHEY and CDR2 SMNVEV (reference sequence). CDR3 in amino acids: CASSPLASGSYEQYF. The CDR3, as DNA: TGTGCCAGCAGTCCCCTGGCTAGCGGTTCCTACGAGCAGTACTTC.

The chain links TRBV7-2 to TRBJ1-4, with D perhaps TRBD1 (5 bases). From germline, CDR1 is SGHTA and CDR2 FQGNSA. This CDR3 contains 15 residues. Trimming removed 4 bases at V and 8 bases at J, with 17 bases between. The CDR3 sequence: CASSSQGVGREKLFF. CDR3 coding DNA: TGTGCCAGCAGCTCCCAGGGTGTCGGGAGGGAAAAACTGTTTTTT.

The CDR3 here is CAWSVSGRTYNEQFF. The CDR3 bases are TGTGCCTGGAGTGTCAGCGGGAGAACCTACAATGAGCAGTTCTTC. This chain uses TRBV30 with TRBJ2-1, with 8 bases aligning to TRBD2. CDR1 is GTSNPN, CDR2 SVGIG, per germline (reference sequence). Losses at the gene ends were 0 bases for V and 2 bases for J; bases not matched to a gene: 3. The CDR3 runs to 15 residues.

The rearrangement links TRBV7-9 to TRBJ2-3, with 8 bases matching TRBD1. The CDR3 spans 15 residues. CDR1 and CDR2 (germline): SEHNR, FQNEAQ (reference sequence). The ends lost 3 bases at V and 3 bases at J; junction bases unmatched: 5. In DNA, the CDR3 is TGTGCCAGCAGCTTTGGACAGGGAGAGACAGATACGCAGTATTTT. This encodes CASSFGQGETDTQYF.